What follows are 30 T cell receptor beta chains derived from one specimen sequenced in a study of shared clonotypes between healthy human individuals. Repertoires were generated with immunoSEQ multiplex PCR, while TCRdb's copy carries only in-frame clones and drops some. The sample has around 2,000,000 clones; approximately 95% are singletons. CD8 cells regarded as naive lacked CD45RO, were positively chosen for CCR7, and omitted terminally differentiated effector memory CD45RA+ cells. Sequencing was carried out using naive CD8+ T cells sorted from blood. These receptor sequences come from a man younger than 35 in good health.

The chain couples TRBV7-9 to TRBJ2-3; TRBD1 matches at 10 bases. Trimming removed 10 bases from V and 2 bases from J; junction bases left unmatched: 12. CDR1 is SEHNR and CDR2 is FQNEAQ in the germline V gene (reference sequence). CDR3 length equals 16 residues. DNA for the CDR3: TGTGCCATCTCGCTTACGACAGGGGGCTACACAGATACGCAGTATTTT. Translation gives CAISLTTGGYTDTQYF. The full variable domain, rest sourced from reference TRBV7-9 and TRBJ2-3, is DTGVSQNPRHKITKRGQNVTFRCDPISEHNRLYWYRQTLGQGPEFLTYFQNEAQLEKSRLLSDRFSAERPKGSFSTLEIQRTEQGDSAMYLCAISLTTGGYTDTQYFGPGTRLTVL.

About this clone itself: This specimen includes other DNA sequences encoding the same CDR3. V usage is TRBV11-2 and J usage is TRBJ2-7, with a possible D match to TRBD1 (5 bases). The germline V gene has CDR1 SGHAT and CDR2 FQNNGV. Trimming removed 1 base at V and 4 bases at J, with 8 bases between. The CDR3 has 13 amino acids. This CDR3 reads CASSLGQIYEQYF. DNA of the CDR3: TGTGCCAGCAGCTTAGGACAGATTTACGAGCAGTACTTC.

The J gene is TRBJ1-1, the V gene TRBV5-1, with D possibly being TRBD1 (6 bases). The CDR3 covers 14 residues. Germline V lookup: CDR1 SGHRS, CDR2 YFSETQ. Trimming took 4 bases from V and 2 from J, leaving 12 bases between them. CDR3 residues: CASSKPQGNTEAFF. In DNA, the CDR3 is TGCGCCAGCAGCAAACCACAGGGAAACACTGAAGCTTTCTTT.

The rearrangement links TRBV2 to TRBJ2-5; D gene ambiguous. CDR3 length equals 13 residues. Trimming removed 8 bases at V and 5 bases at J, with 15 bases between. Germline CDR1 reads SNHLY; CDR2 reads FYNNEI. The CDR3 sequence is CASQARIGETQYF. For the CDR3, the DNA is TGTGCCAGCCAGGCTAGGATAGGTGAGACCCAGTACTTC.

This chain links TRBV14 with TRBJ2-7; D remains ambiguous. Germline lookup yields CDR1 SGHDN and CDR2 FVKESK. The CDR3 is 16 amino acids. V shed 0 bases and J shed 4 bases, with 16 bases lying between them. CDR3 residues: CASSQDSTGYTYEQYF. CDR3 coding DNA: TGTGCCAGCAGCCAAGACTCGACCGGGTATACGTACGAGCAGTACTTC.

The chain is built from TRBV27 and TRBJ2-1; TRBD2 matches at 13 bases. Losses at the gene ends were 3 bases for V and 8 bases for J; bases not matched to a gene: 10. CDR1 MNHEY and CDR2 SMNVEV come from the germline V gene (reference sequence). The CDR3 loop spans 17 amino acids. This CDR3 is CASSFLTGTSGVHEQFF. The CDR3 nucleotides read TGTGCCAGCAGTTTTCTTACCGGGACTAGCGGGGTACATGAGCAGTTCTTC.

A remark on this clone: Other DNA sequences in the sample encode the same CDR3. This sequence joins TRBV15 and TRBJ2-7; no reliable D call. Germline V gene lookup returns CDR1 LNHNV and CDR2 YYDKDF (reference sequence). V was trimmed by 1 base and J by 6 bases, leaving 7 bases between them. This CDR3 spans 12 amino acids. The CDR3 bases are TGTGCCACCAGCAGAGGGTCGGGCGAGCAGTACTTC. It codes for CATSRGSGEQYF.

The count of this clone is one. The chain is built from TRBV5-6 and TRBJ1-6, with a tentative D call TRBD1 (6 bases). There are 19 residues in the CDR3. Germline loops: CDR1 SGHDT, CDR2 YYEEEE. The V and J ends lost 4 bases and 4 bases respectively, with 24 bases between them. CDR3 residues: CASSTTGTSSGFYNSPLHF. The CDR3 bases are TGTGCCAGCAGCACCACCGGGACATCGTCCGGGTTTTATAATTCACCCCTCCACTTT.

The J gene is TRBJ2-7, the V gene TRBV23-1; a possible D gene is TRBD2 (6 bases). TRBV23-1 carries the ORF label, with uncertain function. V was pared by 0 bases and J by 3 bases, with 12 bases between. The CDR3 loop spans 15 amino acids. The CDR3 sequence: CASSQSEGRIYEQYF. The CDR3 DNA is TGCGCCAGCAGTCAATCCGAGGGGAGGATCTACGAGCAGTACTTC.

The gene calls are TRBV29-1 and TRBJ1-2; possible D gene TRBD1, 6 bases. The CDR3 totals 15 residues. With 7 bases removed from V and 2 bases from J, the gap between germline ends came to 20 bases. Germline assignment: CDR1 SQVTM and CDR2 ANQGSEA. The CDR3 region is CSALSTGLQNYGYTF. In nucleotides, the CDR3 is TGCAGCGCCCTAAGCACAGGGTTACAAAACTATGGCTACACCTTC.

This clone has only one observation. This rearrangement joins TRBV10-2 to TRBJ2-3; D gene uncertain. The CDR3 sequence is 14 residues long. Germline loops: CDR1 WSHSY, CDR2 SAAADI. V lost 0 bases, J lost 6 bases, and 10 bases lay in between. Here the CDR3 reads CASSESISSDTQYF. CDR3 nucleotide sequence: TGCGCCAGCAGTGAGTCGATATCGTCCGATACGCAGTATTTT.

The CDR3 DNA sequence: TGTGCCAGCAGCTTGCCGGGTCTTCATTATGAGCAGTACTTC. Protein product: CASSLPGLHYEQYF. The genes are TRBV5-6 and TRBJ2-7; D gene ambiguous. The CDR3 has 14 residues. V shed 1 base and J shed 7 bases, with 15 bases lying between them. CDR1 is SGHDT, CDR2 YYEEEE, per germline.

This clone was detected only once. This rearrangement joins TRBV27 to TRBJ1-1, with TRBD1 matching over 7 bases. This CDR3 is built from 13 residues. Germline V gene sequence: CDR1 MNHEY, CDR2 SMNVEV (reference sequence). The junction had 2 bases not matched to a gene; V was cut back by 0 bases and J by 7 bases. The CDR3 region is CASSLSGDSEAFF. CDR3 nucleotide sequence: TGTGCCAGCAGTTTATCGGGGGACAGTGAAGCTTTCTTT.

The rearrangement links TRBV4-2 to TRBJ1-5, with 8 bases that match TRBD1. CDR1 and CDR2 from the germline V gene are LGHNA and YNFKEQ. The CDR3 is 19 amino acids. V lost 0 bases, J lost 2 bases, and 12 bases stayed unmatched. CDR3 sequence reads: CASSQDLVTGEIGNQPQHF. The DNA of the CDR3 is TGTGCCAGCAGCCAAGATCTTGTGACAGGGGAAATCGGCAATCAGCCCCAGCATTTT.

The chain links TRBV9 to TRBJ2-3; D gene ambiguous. Trimming left V 2 bases short and J 2 bases short, with 15 bases between. Germline V gene data show CDR1 as SGDLS and CDR2 as YYNGEE. The CDR3 sequence is 16 residues long. The DNA for the CDR3 is TGTGCCAGCAGCGTGGCCAAGACCACAAACACAGATACGCAGTATTTT. This encodes CASSVAKTTNTDTQYF.

The gene calls are TRBV7-2 and TRBJ2-7; TRBD1 agrees at 7 bases. The germline gives CDR1 SGHTA, CDR2 FQGNSA. V lost 2 bases, J lost 6 bases, and 7 bases stayed unmatched. The CDR3 runs to 14 residues. CDR3 in amino acids: CASSLSYRGGEQYF. The CDR3 DNA follows: TGTGCCAGCAGCTTAAGCTACAGGGGTGGCGAGCAGTACTTC.

Here the CDR3 reads CATNVAGLYNEQFF. CDR3 DNA sequence: TGTGCCACCAACGTAGCGGGGTTATACAATGAGCAGTTCTTC. J is TRBJ2-1 and V is TRBV25-1; 8 bases match TRBD2. This CDR3 comprises 14 residues. CDR1 and CDR2 (germline): MGHDK, SYGVNS. The junction had 9 bases not matched to a gene; V was cut back by 10 bases and J by 4 bases.

Written as DNA, the CDR3 is TGTGCCAGCAGTTTCCCGACCGACGGTACGCAGTATTTT. It yields the protein CASSFPTDGTQYF. The chain combines TRBV7-9 with TRBJ2-3; D gene uncertain. V was trimmed by 6 bases and J by 8 bases, leaving 15 bases between them. This CDR3 is built from 13 residues. CDR1 SEHNR and CDR2 FQNEAQ come from the germline V gene (reference sequence).

Only one count was recorded for this clone. CDR3 DNA sequence: TGCGCCAGCAGCCAAGAGGTCATCATTGACAGGGACGGCACAGATACGCAGTATTTT. This translates into CASSQEVIIDRDGTDTQYF. J is TRBJ2-3 and V is TRBV4-3; the match to TRBD1 covers 7 bases. This CDR3 has 19 residues. With V trimmed by 0 bases and J by 1 base, 13 bases remained unmatched. Germline CDR1 and CDR2: LGHNA and YSLEER.

The V gene is TRBV7-2, the J gene TRBJ2-2, with 7 bases identical to TRBD1. Germline CDR1 and CDR2: SGHTA and FQGNSA. This CDR3 comprises 15 residues. The V gene end was trimmed by 5 bases and the J gene end by 5 bases; junction bases not matched to a gene: 8. The DNA of the CDR3 is TGTGCCAGCAGCCCCATAGACAGGGTAACCGGGGAGCTGTTTTTT. This codes for CASSPIDRVTGELFF.

The chain uses TRBV2 and TRBJ1-6; TRBD1 aligns across 8 bases. Germline V gene sequence: CDR1 SNHLY, CDR2 FYNNEI. Trimming at V came to 10 bases and at J to 7 bases, leaving 3 bases not matched to a gene. The CDR3 extends over 12 amino acids. Written as DNA, the CDR3 is TGTGCCATTGACAGGGGCAATTCACCCCTCCACTTT. Protein: CAIDRGNSPLHF.

V and J are TRBV11-2 and TRBJ2-1; D possibly corresponds to TRBD2 (5 bases). Germline values: CDR1 SGHAT, CDR2 FQNNGV. V lost 1 base and J lost 1, with 8 bases in between. This CDR3 has 15 amino acids. In nucleotides, the CDR3 is TGTGCCAGCAGCTTAGTAGCGCTATCCTACAATGAGCAGTTCTTC. Translation gives CASSLVALSYNEQFF.

The gene calls are TRBV2 and TRBJ2-7; 12 nucleotides agree with TRBD2. V lost 10 bases and J lost 2; bases outside the gene matches: 12. The CDR3 sequence is 16 residues long. The germline CDR1 and CDR2 sequences are SNHLY and FYNNEI. CDR3 sequence: CATEGLAGSHTYEQYF. The CDR3 region has the DNA TGTGCCACCGAGGGACTAGCGGGTAGTCACACCTACGAGCAGTACTTC.

This chain uses TRBV4-1 with TRBJ2-1; 13 bases are a match to TRBD2. The CDR3 extends over 18 amino acids. V lost 0 bases to trimming and J lost 6 bases; unmatched junction nucleotides: 8. Germline CDR1 MGHRA, CDR2 YSYEKL. CDR3: CASSQDGLAGAEGNEQFF. In nucleotides, the CDR3 is TGCGCCAGCAGCCAAGATGGACTAGCGGGAGCAGAAGGCAATGAGCAGTTCTTC.

The chain employs TRBV2 and TRBJ1-1; D is uncertain. There are 14 residues in the CDR3. V shed 2 bases and J shed 0 bases, with 7 bases lying between them. Germline V gene data show CDR1 as SNHLY and CDR2 as FYNNEI. The CDR3 loop reads CASSEWHLNTEAFF. The CDR3 DNA follows: TGTGCCAGCAGTGAATGGCACCTGAACACTGAAGCTTTCTTT.

The chain has TRBV14 and TRBJ2-1; D is undetermined. Germline V gene lookup returns CDR1 SGHDN and CDR2 FVKESK. V dropped 4 bases and J dropped 6 bases, with 10 bases sitting between them. The CDR3 contains 13 residues. CDR3 DNA: TGTGCCAGCAGCCTCCAGCCTACCAATGAGCAGTTCTTC. Its protein is CASSLQPTNEQFF.

The chain employs TRBV5-6 and TRBJ2-7; D ambiguous. Trimming left V 3 bases short and J 2 bases short, with 9 bases between. The CDR3 covers 13 residues. The germline V gene encodes CDR1 SGHDT and CDR2 YYEEEE. The CDR3 coding sequence is TGTGCCAGCAGCTCAAGCAATACCTACGAGCAGTACTTC. Amino acid sequence: CASSSSNTYEQYF.

The gene calls are TRBV5-6 and TRBJ2-7, with a tentative D call TRBD1 (6 bases). This CDR3 has 14 residues. V lost 3 bases, J lost 3 bases, and 13 bases lay in between. CDR1 is SGHDT, CDR2 YYEEEE, per germline. CDR3 sequence: CASSSDRSHYEQYF. DNA of the CDR3: TGTGCCAGCAGCTCTGACAGGAGTCACTACGAGCAGTACTTC.

A few counts support this clone. This rearrangement joins TRBV7-2 to TRBJ2-2, with D unclear. The CDR3 consists of 14 residues. V was clipped by 1 base and J by 4 bases, with 7 bases between them. Germline lookup yields CDR1 SGHTA and CDR2 FQGNSA. The CDR3 nucleotides are TGTGCCAGCAGCTTAGTGGGCAGCACCGGGGAGCTGTTTTTT. Protein: CASSLVGSTGELFF.

V usage is TRBV5-1 and J usage is TRBJ1-6; 7 nucleotides match TRBD1. Germline CDR1 and CDR2: SGHRS and YFSETQ. The V segment lost 3 bases and the J segment 14 bases; nucleotides outside the gene matches: 14. CDR3 size: 15 residues. CDR3 in amino acids: CASSSGQPFSESLHF. For the CDR3, the DNA is TGCGCCAGCAGCTCGGGACAGCCATTTTCGGAGTCCCTCCACTTT.